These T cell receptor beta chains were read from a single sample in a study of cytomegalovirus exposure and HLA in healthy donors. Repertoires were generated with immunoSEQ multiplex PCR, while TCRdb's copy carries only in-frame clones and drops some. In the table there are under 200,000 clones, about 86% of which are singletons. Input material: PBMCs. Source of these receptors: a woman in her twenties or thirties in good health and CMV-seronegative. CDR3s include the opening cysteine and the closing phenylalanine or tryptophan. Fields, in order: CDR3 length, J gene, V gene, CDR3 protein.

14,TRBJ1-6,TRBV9,CASSVTAAGSTLHF
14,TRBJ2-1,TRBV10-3,CAAKAGEDYNEQFF
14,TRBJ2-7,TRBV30,CAWSVWGQGWEQYF
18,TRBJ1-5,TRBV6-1,CASSERWRNRDSNQPQHF
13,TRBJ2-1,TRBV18,CASLTSGGNEQFF
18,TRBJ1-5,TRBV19,CASSIGWGQGARNQPQHF
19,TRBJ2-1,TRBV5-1,CASSTGGLAGGPGYNEQFF
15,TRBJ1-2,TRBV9,CASSVGGGTGYGYTF
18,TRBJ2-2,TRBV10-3,CAISAYLAGVENTGELFF
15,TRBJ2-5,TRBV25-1,CASSEPTDFQETQYF
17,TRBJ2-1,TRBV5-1,CASSPDPTSGIYNEQFF
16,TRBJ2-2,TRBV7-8,CASSPLAGGNTGELFF
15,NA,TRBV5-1,CASSLGSGSSYEQYF
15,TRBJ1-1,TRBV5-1,CASSPVEYPNTEAFF
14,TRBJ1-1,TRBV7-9,CASSRAGGNTEAFF
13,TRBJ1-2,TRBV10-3,CAISETDSYGYTF
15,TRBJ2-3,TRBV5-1,CASSLVARSTDTQYF
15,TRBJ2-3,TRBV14,CASSAEDRGLDTQYF
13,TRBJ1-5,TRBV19,CASSTRGNQPQHF
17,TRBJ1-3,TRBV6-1,CASSDILPGFSGNTIYF
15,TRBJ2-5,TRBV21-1,CARKGRGDGKETQYF
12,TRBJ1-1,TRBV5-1,CASTSGSTEAFF
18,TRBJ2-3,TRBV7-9,CASSSLPGTASYTDTQYF
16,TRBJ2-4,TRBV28,CASSLLRILAKNIQYF
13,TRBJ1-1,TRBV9,CASSSQMNAEAFF
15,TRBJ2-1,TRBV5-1,CASRQGWETYNEQFF
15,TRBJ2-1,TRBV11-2,CASSLVGGGYNEQFF
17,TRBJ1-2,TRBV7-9,CASSHSQDRSFFYGYTF
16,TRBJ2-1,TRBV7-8,CASSSFGLAGLREQFF
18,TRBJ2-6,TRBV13,CASSLRGGSSSGANVLTF
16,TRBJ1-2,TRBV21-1,CASTPDLTGSGYGYTF
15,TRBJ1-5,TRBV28,CASSIPAYSNQPQHF
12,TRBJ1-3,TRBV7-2,CASSPDGNTIYF
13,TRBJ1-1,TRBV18,CASSPTVNTEAFF
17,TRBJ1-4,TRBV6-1,CASSELSGVGTNEKLFF
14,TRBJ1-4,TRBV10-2,CASGAAGGNEKLFF
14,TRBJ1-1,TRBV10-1,CASSESTGPTEAFF
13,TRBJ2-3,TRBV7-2,CASSYGSSDTQYF
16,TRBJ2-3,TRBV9,CASSVGLAGVADTQYF
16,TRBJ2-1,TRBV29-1,CSVGTSGSLRPNEQFF
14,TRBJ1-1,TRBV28,CASSLLREGAEAFF
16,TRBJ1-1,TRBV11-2,CASSLEGAVRNTEAFF
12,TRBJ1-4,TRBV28,CASSLYRAKLFF
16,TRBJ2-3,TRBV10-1,CASSERAGGLTDTQYF
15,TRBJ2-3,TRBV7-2,CASSRRLAGGLPQYF
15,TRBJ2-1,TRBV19,CASSEGVFRDNEQFF
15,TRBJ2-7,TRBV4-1,CASSPQLGPAYEQYF
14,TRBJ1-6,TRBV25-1,CASSPGTPNSPLHF
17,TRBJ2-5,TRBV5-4,CASSFFSGGAVGETQYF
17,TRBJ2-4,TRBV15,CATSRAGGSVGKNIQYF
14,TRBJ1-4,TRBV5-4,CASSTNPLAEKLFF
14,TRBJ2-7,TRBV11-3,CASSRGGGSYEQYF
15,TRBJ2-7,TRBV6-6,CASSYSPTQSYEQYF